The rows below give T cell receptor beta chains drawn from one sample of a study of OX40 agonist ivuxolimab in advanced cancers. Generated by immunoSEQ multiplex PCR, the TCRdb table keeps only in-frame clones and is missing some. Of approximately 60,000 clones in the sample, more than 85% are singletons; the top ten hold 0.62%. Sequences were derived from CD4+ or CD8+ T cells sorted from blood, sampled in a trial of the OX40 agonist ivuxolimab. Source of these receptors: an adult with an advanced solid tumor such as melanoma, head and neck, liver or kidney cancer. Both conserved end residues are part of each CDR3. The D gene is left open where the match is weak. Where a row states a size, it is once, few, many or the class of an expanded clone; other rows omit it.

DNA: TGTGCCAGCAGCCCGGGACAGGGGCTCACAGATACGCAGTATTTT
CDR3: CASSPGQGLTDTQYF
V: TRBV5-8
size: once
J: TRBJ2-3
D: TRBD1

DNA: TGTGCCAGCAGCTTATGGTGGGCTCAGACTAGCGGGGGGGCCAATGAGCAGTTCTTC
CDR3: CASSLWWAQTSGGANEQFF
V: TRBV11-2
size: .
J: TRBJ2-1
D: TRBD2

DNA: TGTGCCAGTAGTATACGAGGGGGTGAAGCTTTCTTT
CDR3: CASSIRGGEAFF
V: TRBV19
size: .
J: TRBJ1-1
D: .

DNA: TGTGCCAGTAGTCCACCCCCTTTCTATGGCTACACCTTC
CDR3: CASSPPPFYGYTF
V: TRBV19
size: .
J: TRBJ1-2
D: .

DNA: TGTGCCAGCAGCTTCTGGACTAATGAGCAGTTCTTC
CDR3: CASSFWTNEQFF
V: TRBV7-2
size: .
J: TRBJ2-1
D: .

DNA: TGTGCCAGCAGTGCGAACTCTGGGGCCAACGTCCTGACTTTC
CDR3: CASSANSGANVLTF
V: TRBV6-1
size: .
J: TRBJ2-6
D: .

DNA: TGTGCCAGCAGCTTCCGTCCCGGGACAGGAAACTATGGCTACACCTTC
CDR3: CASSFRPGTGNYGYTF
V: TRBV13
size: .
J: TRBJ1-2
D: TRBD1

DNA: TGTGCCAGCAAAAGGGGGCACACTGACTCTACGCAGTATTTT
CDR3: CASKRGHTDSTQYF
V: TRBV13
size: .
J: TRBJ2-3
D: TRBD1

DNA: TGTGCCAGCAGCTTATACAGGGGCTCCAGGGAGACCCAGTACTTC
CDR3: CASSLYRGSRETQYF
V: TRBV5-4
size: once
J: TRBJ2-5
D: TRBD1

DNA: TGTGCCAGTAGTAGAAGGGGACTAGGGTTGGAGAGCTCCTACAATGAGCAGTTCTTC
CDR3: CASSRRGLGLESSYNEQFF
V: TRBV19
size: .
J: TRBJ2-1
D: TRBD2

DNA: TGTGCCAGTAGAACCGGGACAGGTTCGTTCAATGAGCAGTTCTTC
CDR3: CASRTGTGSFNEQFF
V: TRBV18
size: .
J: TRBJ2-1
D: TRBD1

DNA: TGTGCCAGCAGTGACCACCCTGGGCCATATGGCTACACCTTC
CDR3: CASSDHPGPYGYTF
V: TRBV6-1
size: once
J: TRBJ1-2
D: .

DNA: TGCAGCGTTACAGGGTCCGAAAAACTGTTTTTT
CDR3: CSVTGSEKLFF
V: TRBV29-1
size: .
J: TRBJ1-4
D: .

DNA: TGTGCCAGTAGAGAGAAACATCAGCCCCAGCATTTT
CDR3: CASREKHQPQHF
V: TRBV19
size: .
J: TRBJ1-5
D: .

DNA: TGTGCCAGCAGGGGTTCTGCCAAAAACATTCAGTACTTC
CDR3: CASRGSAKNIQYF
V: TRBV6-6
size: .
J: TRBJ2-4
D: .

DNA: TGTGCCAGCAAAAGACAGGACTCTGGAAACACCATATATTTT
CDR3: CASKRQDSGNTIYF
V: TRBV6-1
size: .
J: TRBJ1-3
D: .

DNA: TGCGCCAGCCGGGAGGGTCCAGGGGGGTATGGGGCCAACGTCCTGACTTTC
CDR3: CASREGPGGYGANVLTF
V: TRBV5-1
size: few
J: TRBJ2-6
D: .

DNA: TGTGCCAGCAGGCGGGAGGGCCGCCGCGGGGAGCTGTTTTTT
CDR3: CASRREGRRGELFF
V: TRBV28
size: once
J: TRBJ2-2
D: TRBD2

DNA: TGTGCCATCAGTCCGGGACAGGAGGCTGAAGCTTTCTTT
CDR3: CAISPGQEAEAFF
V: TRBV10-3
size: once
J: TRBJ1-1
D: TRBD1

DNA: TGTGCCAGCAGCTGGGAAACTTCTGATCGCTACACCTTC
CDR3: CASSWETSDRYTF
V: TRBV7-9
size: .
J: TRBJ1-2
D: .

DNA: TGTGCCAGCAGTGAAGGCTCAAGACTAGCGGGTTGGACCGGGGAGCTGTTTTTT
CDR3: CASSEGSRLAGWTGELFF
V: TRBV6-1
size: .
J: TRBJ2-2
D: TRBD2

DNA: TGTGCCAGCAGCTTAGATACCTACGAGCAGTACTTC
CDR3: CASSLDTYEQYF
V: TRBV7-6
size: .
J: TRBJ2-7
D: .

DNA: TGTGCCAGCAGTTACTCGAGCGCCTATGGCTACACCTTC
CDR3: CASSYSSAYGYTF
V: TRBV6-6
size: .
J: TRBJ1-2
D: .

DNA: TGTGCCAGCTCACCCGACGGGAGCACAGATACGCAGTATTTT
CDR3: CASSPDGSTDTQYF
V: TRBV18
size: .
J: TRBJ2-3
D: .

DNA: TGTGCCAGCAGCCAAGTGCGAGGGTTGGCAACCATATATTTT
CDR3: CASSQVRGLATIYF
V: TRBV4-2
size: .
J: TRBJ1-3
D: .

DNA: TGTGCCAGCAGCTTAGGGGACAGGGTCGACGAGCAGTACTTC
CDR3: CASSLGDRVDEQYF
V: TRBV11-3
size: few
J: TRBJ2-7
D: TRBD1

DNA: TGTGCCAGCAGCTTCCTCAGGGGGAACACTGAAGCTTTCTTT
CDR3: CASSFLRGNTEAFF
V: TRBV6-1
size: .
J: TRBJ1-1
D: .

DNA: TGTGCCAGCGCACGGGGGCTTACCTACGAGCAGTACTTC
CDR3: CASARGLTYEQYF
V: TRBV5-6
size: .
J: TRBJ2-7
D: .

DNA: TGTGCTAGTAGAACCTGGACAGGGTATTGCGACGAGCAGTACTTC
CDR3: CASRTWTGYCDEQYF
V: TRBV7-7
size: once
J: TRBJ2-7
D: TRBD1

DNA: TGTGCCAGCTCGGTCGGGGGGCCCCAGCATTTT
CDR3: CASSVGGPQHF
V: TRBV18
size: .
J: TRBJ1-5
D: .

DNA: TGTGCCAGCAGCTTCAATCGGCATGAGCAGTTCTTC
CDR3: CASSFNRHEQFF
V: TRBV7-3
size: .
J: TRBJ2-1
D: .

DNA: TGTGCCAGCAGCTGGCGGGGGCTACACGAGCAGTACTTC
CDR3: CASSWRGLHEQYF
V: TRBV5-6
size: .
J: TRBJ2-7
D: .

DNA: TGTGCCAGCAGCTTAATGGCCCCAGATACGCAGTATTTT
CDR3: CASSLMAPDTQYF
V: TRBV7-3
size: .
J: TRBJ2-3
D: .

DNA: TGTGCCAGCAGGCGGGGATTGAACACTGAAGCTTTCTTT
CDR3: CASRRGLNTEAFF
V: TRBV6-5
size: .
J: TRBJ1-1
D: .

DNA: TGTGCCAGCAGTTACTCAGGGGGAGCTGAAGCTTTCTTT
CDR3: CASSYSGGAEAFF
V: TRBV6-5
size: .
J: TRBJ1-1
D: .

DNA: TGTGCCAGCAGCGCCTCACAGGGGCCGGGAAACACCATATATTTT
CDR3: CASSASQGPGNTIYF
V: TRBV9
size: .
J: TRBJ1-3
D: TRBD1

DNA: TGTGCCAGCAGCTTGTATGGGGAGGGTTCGGGCGAGCAGTACTTC
CDR3: CASSLYGEGSGEQYF
V: TRBV5-4
size: once
J: TRBJ2-7
D: TRBD2

DNA: TGTGCCAGCAGCTTACCACAGGGGGCGCTTGGCTACACCTTC
CDR3: CASSLPQGALGYTF
V: TRBV5-4
size: .
J: TRBJ1-2
D: TRBD1

DNA: TGCGCCAGCAGCTTGGACGCGAGCAATCAGCCCCAGCATTTT
CDR3: CASSLDASNQPQHF
V: TRBV5-1
size: .
J: TRBJ1-5
D: .

DNA: TGTGCCAGCAGTTTAGAAGGATTGGGTGTGCGGTCACCCCTCCACTTT
CDR3: CASSLEGLGVRSPLHF
V: TRBV27
size: .
J: TRBJ1-6
D: .

DNA: TGTGCCAGCAGCCCTCCCACCGGGCTCCTTCCGCATGAGCAGTTCTTC
CDR3: CASSPPTGLLPHEQFF
V: TRBV9
size: .
J: TRBJ2-1
D: .

DNA: TGTGCCAGCAGCACCGGGACTAGCGGGAGTTCAAATGAGCAGTTCTTC
CDR3: CASSTGTSGSSNEQFF
V: TRBV7-3
size: .
J: TRBJ2-1
D: TRBD2

DNA: TGTGCCAGCAGCTGGGGGCAGGTCACCTACGAGCAGTACTTC
CDR3: CASSWGQVTYEQYF
V: TRBV5-6
size: .
J: TRBJ2-7
D: .

DNA: TGTGCCAGCAGTGGAGGATCGGGGCAGAAAGCTTTCTTT
CDR3: CASSGGSGQKAFF
V: TRBV2
size: .
J: TRBJ1-1
D: .